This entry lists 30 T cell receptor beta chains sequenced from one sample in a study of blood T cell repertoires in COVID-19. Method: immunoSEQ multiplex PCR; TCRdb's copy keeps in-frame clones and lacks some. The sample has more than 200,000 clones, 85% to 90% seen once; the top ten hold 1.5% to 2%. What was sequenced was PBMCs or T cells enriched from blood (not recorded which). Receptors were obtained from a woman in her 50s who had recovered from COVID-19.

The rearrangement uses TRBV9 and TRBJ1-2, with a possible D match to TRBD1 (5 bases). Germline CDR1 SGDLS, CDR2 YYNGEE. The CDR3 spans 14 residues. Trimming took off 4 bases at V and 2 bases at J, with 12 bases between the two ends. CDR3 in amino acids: CASSTTTENYGYTF. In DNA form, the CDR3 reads TGTGCCAGCAGCACGACGACAGAGAACTATGGCTACACCTTC.

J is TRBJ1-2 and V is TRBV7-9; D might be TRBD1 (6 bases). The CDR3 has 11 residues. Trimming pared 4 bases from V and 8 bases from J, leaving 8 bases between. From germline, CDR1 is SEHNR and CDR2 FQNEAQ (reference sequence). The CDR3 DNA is TGTGCCAGCAGCTCACAGGGAGGCTACACCTTC. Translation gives CASSSQGGYTF. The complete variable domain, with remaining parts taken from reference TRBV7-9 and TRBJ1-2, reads DTGVSQNPRHKITKRGQNVTFRCDPISEHNRLYWYRQTLGQGPEFLTYFQNEAQLEKSRLLSDRFSAERPKGSFSTLEIQRTEQGDSAMYLCASSSQGGYTFGSGTRLTVV.

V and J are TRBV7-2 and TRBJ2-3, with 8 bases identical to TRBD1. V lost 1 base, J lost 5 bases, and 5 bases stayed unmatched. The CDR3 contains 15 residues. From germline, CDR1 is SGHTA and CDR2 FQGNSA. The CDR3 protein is CASSLVRGQGDTQYF. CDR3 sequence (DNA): TGTGCCAGCAGCTTAGTCAGGGGGCAGGGAGATACGCAGTATTTT.

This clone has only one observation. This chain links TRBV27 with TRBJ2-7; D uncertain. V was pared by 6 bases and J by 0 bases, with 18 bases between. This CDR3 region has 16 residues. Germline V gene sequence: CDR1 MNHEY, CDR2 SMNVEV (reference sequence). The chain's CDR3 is CASRVSGRVSSYEQYF. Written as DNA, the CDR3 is TGTGCCAGCAGGGTATCTGGGCGAGTTAGCTCCTACGAGCAGTACTTC.

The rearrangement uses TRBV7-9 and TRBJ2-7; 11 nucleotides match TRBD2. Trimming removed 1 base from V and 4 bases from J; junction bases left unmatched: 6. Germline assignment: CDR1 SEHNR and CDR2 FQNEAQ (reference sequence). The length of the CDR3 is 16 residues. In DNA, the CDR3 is TGTGCCAGCAGCTTAGACACTAGCGGGAGCCGGTACGAGCAGTACTTC. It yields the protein CASSLDTSGSRYEQYF.

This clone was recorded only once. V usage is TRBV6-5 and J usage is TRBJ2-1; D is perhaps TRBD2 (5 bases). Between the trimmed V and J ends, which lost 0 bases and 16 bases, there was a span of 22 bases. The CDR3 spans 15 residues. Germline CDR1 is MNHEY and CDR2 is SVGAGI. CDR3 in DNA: TGTGCCAGCAGTTACTCCTCACGGGGAGCCCTCTCGCTATTCTTC. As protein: CASSYSSRGALSLFF.

As DNA, the CDR3 is TGTGCCAGCAGCCAACAGGGGAACGAAAAACTGTTTTTT. It specifies CASSQQGNEKLFF. The V gene is TRBV5-6, the J gene TRBJ1-4; 7 positions agree with TRBD1. J lost 8 bases, V lost 4 bases, and 5 bases had no gene match. Germline CDR1 and CDR2: SGHDT and YYEEEE. This CDR3 spans 13 amino acids.

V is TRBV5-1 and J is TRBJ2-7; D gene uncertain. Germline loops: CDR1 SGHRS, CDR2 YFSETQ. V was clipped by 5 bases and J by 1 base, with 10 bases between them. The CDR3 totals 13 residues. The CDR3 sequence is CASSPLMSYEQYF. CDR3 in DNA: TGCGCCAGCAGTCCCTTAATGTCCTACGAGCAGTACTTC.

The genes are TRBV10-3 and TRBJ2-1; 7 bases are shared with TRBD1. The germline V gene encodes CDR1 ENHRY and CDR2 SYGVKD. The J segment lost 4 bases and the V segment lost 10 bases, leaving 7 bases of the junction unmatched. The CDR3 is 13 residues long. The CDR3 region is CATRTGEYNEQFF. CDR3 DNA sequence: TGTGCCACTAGGACAGGCGAGTACAATGAGCAGTTCTTC.

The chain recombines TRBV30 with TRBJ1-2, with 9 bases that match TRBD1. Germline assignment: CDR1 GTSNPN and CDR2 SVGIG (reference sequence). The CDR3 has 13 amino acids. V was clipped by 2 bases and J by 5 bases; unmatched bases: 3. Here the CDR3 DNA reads TGTGCCTGGAGTACACAGGGGGCGTATGGCTACACCTTC. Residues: CAWSTQGAYGYTF.

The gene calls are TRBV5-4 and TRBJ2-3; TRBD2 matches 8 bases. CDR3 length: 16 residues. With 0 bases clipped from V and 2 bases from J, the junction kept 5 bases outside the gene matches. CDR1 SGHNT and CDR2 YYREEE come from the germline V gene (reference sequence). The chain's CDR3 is CASSLARGVTTDTQYF. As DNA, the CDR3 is TGTGCCAGCAGCTTGGCGCGGGGGGTAACCACAGATACGCAGTATTTT.

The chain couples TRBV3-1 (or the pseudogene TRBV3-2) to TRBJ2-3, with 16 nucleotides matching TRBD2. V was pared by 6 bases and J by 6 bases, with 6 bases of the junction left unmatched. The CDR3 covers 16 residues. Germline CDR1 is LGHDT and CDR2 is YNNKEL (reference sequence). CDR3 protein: CASRPPGLAGGDTQYF. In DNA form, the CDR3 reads TGTGCCAGCAGACCCCCGGGACTAGCGGGGGGGGATACGCAGTATTTT.

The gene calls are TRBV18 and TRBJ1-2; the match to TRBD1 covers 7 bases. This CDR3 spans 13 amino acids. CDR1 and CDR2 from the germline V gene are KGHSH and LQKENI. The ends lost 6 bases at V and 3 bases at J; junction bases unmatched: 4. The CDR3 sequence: CASSFDRDYGYTF. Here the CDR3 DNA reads TGTGCCAGCTCCTTCGACAGGGACTATGGCTACACCTTC.

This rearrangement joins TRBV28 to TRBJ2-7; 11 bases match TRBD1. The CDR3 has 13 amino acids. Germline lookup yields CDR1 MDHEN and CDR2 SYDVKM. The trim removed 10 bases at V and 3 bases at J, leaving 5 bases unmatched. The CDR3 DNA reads TGTGCCACCAAGGGACAGGGGGGCTACGAGCAGTACTTC. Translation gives CATKGQGGYEQYF. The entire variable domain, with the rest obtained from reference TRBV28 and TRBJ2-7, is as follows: DVKVTQSSRYLVKRTGEKVFLECVQDMDHENMFWYRQDPGLGLRLIYFSYDVKMKEKGDIPEGYSVSREKKERFSLILESASTNQTSMYLCATKGQGGYEQYFGPGTRLTVT.

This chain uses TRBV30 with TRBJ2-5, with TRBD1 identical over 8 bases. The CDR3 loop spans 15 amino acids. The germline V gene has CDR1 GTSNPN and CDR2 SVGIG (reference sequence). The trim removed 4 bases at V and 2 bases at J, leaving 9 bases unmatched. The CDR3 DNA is TGTGCCTGGACGGATGCCCAGGGGGCGCAAGAGACCCAGTACTTC. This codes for CAWTDAQGAQETQYF.

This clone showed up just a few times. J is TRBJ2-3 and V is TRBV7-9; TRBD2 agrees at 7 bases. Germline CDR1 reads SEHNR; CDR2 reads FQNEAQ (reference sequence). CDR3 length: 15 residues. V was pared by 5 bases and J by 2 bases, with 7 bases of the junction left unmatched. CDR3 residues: CASSRGDVITDTQYF. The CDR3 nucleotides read TGTGCCAGCAGCCGGGGGGACGTGATCACAGATACGCAGTATTTT.

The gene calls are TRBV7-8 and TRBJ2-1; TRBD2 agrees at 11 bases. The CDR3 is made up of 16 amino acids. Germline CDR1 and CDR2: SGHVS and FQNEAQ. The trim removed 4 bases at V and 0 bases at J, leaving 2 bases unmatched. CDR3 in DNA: TGTGCCAGCAGCTACACTAGCGGGAGCTCCTACAATGAGCAGTTCTTC. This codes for CASSYTSGSSYNEQFF.

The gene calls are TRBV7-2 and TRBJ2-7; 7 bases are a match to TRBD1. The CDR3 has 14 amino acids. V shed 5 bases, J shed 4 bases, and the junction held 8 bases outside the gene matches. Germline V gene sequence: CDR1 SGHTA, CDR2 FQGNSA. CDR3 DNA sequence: TGTGCCAGCAGCATCAGACAGGGATGGTACGAGCAGTACTTC. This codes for CASSIRQGWYEQYF.

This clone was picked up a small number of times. This CDR3 reads CASSQGDQPQHF. The CDR3 nucleotides are TGTGCCAGCAGCCAAGGCGATCAGCCCCAGCATTTT. The rearrangement joins TRBV3-1 (or the pseudogene TRBV3-2) to TRBJ1-5; D remains ambiguous. The V and J ends lost 1 base and 5 bases respectively, with 3 bases between them. Germline CDR1 and CDR2: LGHDT and YNNKEL (reference sequence). The CDR3 totals 12 residues.

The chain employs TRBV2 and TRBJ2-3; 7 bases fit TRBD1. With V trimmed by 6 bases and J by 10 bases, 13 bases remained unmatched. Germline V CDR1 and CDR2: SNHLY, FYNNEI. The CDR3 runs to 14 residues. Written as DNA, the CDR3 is TGTGCCAGCAGGACGGGGACAGACGTTCTGTCGCAGTATTTT. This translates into CASRTGTDVLSQYF.

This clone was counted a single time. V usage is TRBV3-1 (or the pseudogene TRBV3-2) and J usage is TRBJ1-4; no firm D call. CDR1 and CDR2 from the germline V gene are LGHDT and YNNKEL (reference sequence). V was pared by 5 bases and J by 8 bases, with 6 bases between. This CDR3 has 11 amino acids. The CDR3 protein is CASSSREKLFF. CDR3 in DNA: TGTGCCAGCAGCTCGAGAGAAAAACTGTTTTTT.

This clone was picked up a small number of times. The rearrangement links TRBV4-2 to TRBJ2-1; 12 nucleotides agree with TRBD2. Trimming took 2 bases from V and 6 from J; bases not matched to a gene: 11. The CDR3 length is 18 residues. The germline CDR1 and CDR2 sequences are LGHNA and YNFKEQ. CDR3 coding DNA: TGTGCCAGCAGCCAAACGCCGCTAGCGGGAGGGGATTCCAATGAGCAGTTCTTC. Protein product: CASSQTPLAGGDSNEQFF.

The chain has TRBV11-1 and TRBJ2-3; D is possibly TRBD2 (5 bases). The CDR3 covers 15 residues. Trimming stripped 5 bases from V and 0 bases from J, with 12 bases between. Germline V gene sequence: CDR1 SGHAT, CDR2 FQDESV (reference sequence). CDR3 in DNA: TGTGCCAGCAGCCCCCGGGGAAGTAGCACAGATACGCAGTATTTT. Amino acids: CASSPRGSSTDTQYF.

The DNA for the CDR3 is TGTGCCATCAGTGAGTCAATCGGAGATGGCTACACCTTC. It specifies CAISESIGDGYTF. The J gene is TRBJ1-2, the V gene TRBV10-3, with D uncertain. The germline V and J ends were trimmed by 0 bases and 6 bases, with 8 bases remaining between them. Germline V gives CDR1 ENHRY, CDR2 SYGVKD. This CDR3 region has 13 residues.

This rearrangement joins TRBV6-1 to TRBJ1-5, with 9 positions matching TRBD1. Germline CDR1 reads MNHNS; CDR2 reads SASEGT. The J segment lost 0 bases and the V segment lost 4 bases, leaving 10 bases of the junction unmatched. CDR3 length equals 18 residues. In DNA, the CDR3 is TGTGCCAGCAGTGTACCGGGACAGGGACTATATAGCAATCAGCCCCAGCATTTT. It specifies CASSVPGQGLYSNQPQHF.

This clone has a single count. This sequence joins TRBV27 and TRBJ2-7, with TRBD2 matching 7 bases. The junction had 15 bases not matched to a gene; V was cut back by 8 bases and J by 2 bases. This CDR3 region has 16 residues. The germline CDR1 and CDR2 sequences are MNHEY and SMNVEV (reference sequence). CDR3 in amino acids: CASRIALAVPPYEQYF. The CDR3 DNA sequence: TGTGCCAGCCGAATTGCCCTAGCGGTGCCCCCCTACGAGCAGTACTTC.

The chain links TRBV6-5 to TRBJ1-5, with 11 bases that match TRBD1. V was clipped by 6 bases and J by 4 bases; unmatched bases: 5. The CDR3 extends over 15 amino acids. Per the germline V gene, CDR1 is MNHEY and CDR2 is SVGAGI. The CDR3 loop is CASRGTGGSNQPQHF. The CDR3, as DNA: TGTGCCAGCAGGGGGACAGGGGGATCAAATCAGCCCCAGCATTTT.

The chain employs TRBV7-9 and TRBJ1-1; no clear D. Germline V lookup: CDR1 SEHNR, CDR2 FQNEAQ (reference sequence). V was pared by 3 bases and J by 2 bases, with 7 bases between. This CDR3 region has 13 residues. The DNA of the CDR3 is TGTGCCAGCAGCTTCGGCGGTAACACTGAAGCTTTCTTT. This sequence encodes CASSFGGNTEAFF.

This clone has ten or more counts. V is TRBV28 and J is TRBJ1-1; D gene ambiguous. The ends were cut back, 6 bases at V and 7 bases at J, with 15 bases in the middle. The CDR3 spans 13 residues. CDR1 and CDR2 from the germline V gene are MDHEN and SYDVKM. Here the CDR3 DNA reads TGTGCCAGCAGCCCTCCCCCACAGCTTGAAGCTTTCTTT. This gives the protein CASSPPPQLEAFF.

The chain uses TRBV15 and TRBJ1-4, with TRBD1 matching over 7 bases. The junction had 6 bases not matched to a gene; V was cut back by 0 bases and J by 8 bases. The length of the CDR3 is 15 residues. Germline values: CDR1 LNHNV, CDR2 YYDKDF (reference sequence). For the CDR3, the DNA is TGTGCCACCAGCAGAGATAGGCAGGGGGAAGAAAAACTGTTTTTT. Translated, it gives CATSRDRQGEEKLFF.